This T cell receptor (beta chain) emerged from a study of blood T cell repertoires in COVID-19. Study summary: Both acute and convalescent COVID-19 samples were obtained from the United States, Italy and Spain.

Generated by immunoSEQ multiplex PCR, the TCRdb table keeps only in-frame clones and is missing some. The data show 200,000 to 250,000 clones, roughly 88% seen once. CDR1 SGHTA and CDR2 FQGNSA come from the germline V gene. The CDR3 is made up of 14 amino acids. V was trimmed by 3 bases and J by 1 base, leaving 8 bases between them. The receptor was derived from a young man with active or convalescent COVID-19. Specimen: peripheral blood. The genes are TRBV7-2 and TRBJ2-3; D not resolved. For the CDR3, the DNA is TGTGCCAGCAGCTTTTTCTCCGGCACAGATACGCAGTATTTT. Protein product: CASSFFSGTDTQYF.